This T cell receptor beta chain is from a study of tumor-infiltrating lymphocytes in primary liver carcinoma. At the level of the study: Those sampled were patients whose primary liver carcinoma was treated by surgical resection. Regarding the study as a whole: For tumor-adjacent and tumor-blood pairs, overlap was less than that seen for tumor region pairs.

The CDR3 covers 13 residues. Trimming removed 6 bases from V and 2 bases from J; junction bases left unmatched: 4. The V gene's germline CDR1 is MNHEY and CDR2 SVGEGT. This clonotype was counted a few times. What it binds is not known. Priming with a constant-region primer yielded TCR beta cDNA from 400 to 500 ng total RNA. Researchers made the TCR beta libraries by running three nested multiplex PCR rounds with slightly modified ARM-PCR. The opening two PCR rounds, ten to eleven cycles each, paired TRBV1-TRBV30 forward primers with a C-beta reverse primer. Via MiXCR, TCRdb re-called the multiplex PCR reads, giving one row per CDR3 protein. Among approximately 330,000 distinct CDR3 sequences, less than 65% were seen once, and the ten largest hold 5.5% to 8%. Alongside blood RNA obtained from unsorted whole blood, germline DNA was also extracted.

Source material: peripheral blood. The rearrangement links TRBV6-2 or TRBV6-3 to TRBJ2-7; 7 bases agree with TRBD1. The receptor's source is a man aged 40-49 years with primary liver carcinoma and hepatitis B virus infection. CDR3 residues: CASRPGQTYEQYF. The CDR3 nucleotides are TGTGCCAGCAGACCGGGACAGACCTACGAGCAGTACTTC.